The entry below describes one T cell receptor (beta chain). This record comes from a study of blood T cell repertoires in COVID-19. Assay used: immunoSEQ multiplex PCR; TCRdb lists only in-frame clones, some missing. The data contain about 73,000 clones, around 82% of them singletons. The sample consisted of peripheral blood. The clonotype originates from a man aged 50 to 60 with active COVID-19.

CDR3 bases: TGCGCCAGCAGCCAAGCTACTAGCGGGACTAATGAGCAGTTCTTC. Translating it yields CASSQATSGTNEQFF. The J gene is TRBJ2-1, the V gene TRBV4-3; TRBD2 matches 10 bases. This CDR3 region has 15 residues. Germline CDR1 and CDR2: LGHNA and YSLEER. V was pared by 1 base and J by 7 bases, with 4 bases of the junction left unmatched.